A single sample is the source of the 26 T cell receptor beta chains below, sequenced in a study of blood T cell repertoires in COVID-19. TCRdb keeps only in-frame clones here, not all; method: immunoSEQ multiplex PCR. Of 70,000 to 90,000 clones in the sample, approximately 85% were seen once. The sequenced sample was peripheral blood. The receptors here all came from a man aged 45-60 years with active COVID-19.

As DNA, the CDR3 is TGCGCCAGCAGCTCCAGCGGGAGTACAGATACGCAGTATTTT. This codes for CASSSSGSTDTQYF. The V gene is TRBV5-1, the J gene TRBJ2-3; TRBD2 aligns across 8 bases. Germline assignment: CDR1 SGHRS and CDR2 YFSETQ. V lost 3 bases, J lost 3 bases, and 3 bases stayed unmatched. The CDR3 is 14 amino acids. The full variable domain, in which reference TRBV5-1 and TRBJ2-3 provide the parts outside the CDR3, is KAGVTQTPRYLIKTRGQQVTLSCSPISGHRSVSWYQQTPGQGLQFLFEYFSETQRNKGNFPGRFSGRQFSNSRSEMNVSTLELGDSALYLCASSSSGSTDTQYFGPGTRLTVL.

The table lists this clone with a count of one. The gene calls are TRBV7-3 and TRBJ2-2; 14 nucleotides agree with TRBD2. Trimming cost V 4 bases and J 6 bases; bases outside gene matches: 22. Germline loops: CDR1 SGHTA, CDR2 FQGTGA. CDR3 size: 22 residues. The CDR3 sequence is CASSSTPGQGSGTSGGSGELFF. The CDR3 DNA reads TGTGCCAGCAGCTCCACCCCCGGACAGGGGTCAGGGACTAGCGGGGGATCCGGGGAGCTGTTTTTT. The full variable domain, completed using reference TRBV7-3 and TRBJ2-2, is GAGVSQTPSNKVTEKGKYVELRCDPISGHTALYWYRQSLGQGPEFLIYFQGTGAADDSGLPNDRFFAVRPEGSVSTLKIQRTERGDSAVYLCASSSTPGQGSGTSGGSGELFFGEGSRLTVL.

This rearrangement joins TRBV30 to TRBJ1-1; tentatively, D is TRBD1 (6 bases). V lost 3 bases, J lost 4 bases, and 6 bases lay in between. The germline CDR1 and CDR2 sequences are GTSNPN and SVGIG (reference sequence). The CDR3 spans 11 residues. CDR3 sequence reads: CAWRTGTEAFF. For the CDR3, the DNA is TGTGCCTGGAGGACAGGCACTGAAGCTTTCTTT.

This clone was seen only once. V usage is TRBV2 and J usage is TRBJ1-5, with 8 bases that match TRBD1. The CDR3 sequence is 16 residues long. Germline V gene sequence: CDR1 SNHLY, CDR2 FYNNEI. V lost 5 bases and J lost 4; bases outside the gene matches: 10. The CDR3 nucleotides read TGTGCCAGCAGTATGGGACAGGATGAAGATAATCAGCCCCAGCATTTT. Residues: CASSMGQDEDNQPQHF.

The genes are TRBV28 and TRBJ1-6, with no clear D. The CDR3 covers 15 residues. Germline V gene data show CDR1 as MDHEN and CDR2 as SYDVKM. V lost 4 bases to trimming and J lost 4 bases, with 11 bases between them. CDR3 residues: CASSSTVFYNSPLHF. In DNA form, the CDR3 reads TGTGCCAGCAGTTCAACAGTTTTTTATAATTCACCCCTCCACTTT.

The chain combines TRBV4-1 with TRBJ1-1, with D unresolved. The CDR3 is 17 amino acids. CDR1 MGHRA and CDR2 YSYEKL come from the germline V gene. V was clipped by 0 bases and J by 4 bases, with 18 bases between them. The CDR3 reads CASSQDTTGSGATEAFF. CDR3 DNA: TGCGCCAGCAGCCAAGACACTACGGGTTCGGGTGCCACTGAAGCTTTCTTT.

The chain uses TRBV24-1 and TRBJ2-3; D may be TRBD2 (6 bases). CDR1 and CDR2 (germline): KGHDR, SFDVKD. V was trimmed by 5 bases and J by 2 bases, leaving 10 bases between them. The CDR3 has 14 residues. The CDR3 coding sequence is TGTGCCACCAGTGCTGGGACTCCCACAGATACGCAGTATTTT. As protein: CATSAGTPTDTQYF.

CDR3 coding DNA: TGTGCCAGCTCACAAGGACAAGATAATTCACCCCTCCACTTT. This sequence encodes CASSQGQDNSPLHF. The rearrangement joins TRBV18 to TRBJ1-6, with a weak D call TRBD1 (5 bases). The CDR3 consists of 14 residues. Germline V lookup: CDR1 KGHSH, CDR2 LQKENI. V shed 4 bases and J shed 5 bases, with 9 bases lying between them.

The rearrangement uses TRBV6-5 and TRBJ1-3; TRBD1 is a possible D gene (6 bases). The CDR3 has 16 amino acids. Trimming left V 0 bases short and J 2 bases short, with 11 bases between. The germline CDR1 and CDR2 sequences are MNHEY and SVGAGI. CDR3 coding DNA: TGTGCCAGCAGTTACTCGATGCCAGGGGCTGGAAACACCATATATTTT. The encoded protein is CASSYSMPGAGNTIYF.

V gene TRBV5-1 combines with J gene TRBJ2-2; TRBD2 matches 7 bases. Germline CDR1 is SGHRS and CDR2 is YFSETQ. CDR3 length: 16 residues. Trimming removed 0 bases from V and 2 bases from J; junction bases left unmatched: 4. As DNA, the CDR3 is TGCGCCAGCAGCTTGGAGAGCGGGGCCAACACCGGGGAGCTGTTTTTT. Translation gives CASSLESGANTGELFF.

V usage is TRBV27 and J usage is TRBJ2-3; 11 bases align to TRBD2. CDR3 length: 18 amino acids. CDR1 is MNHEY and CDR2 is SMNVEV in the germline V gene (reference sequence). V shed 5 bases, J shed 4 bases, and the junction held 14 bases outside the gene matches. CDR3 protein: CASSPLAGEKNRADTQYF. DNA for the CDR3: TGTGCCAGCAGTCCACTAGCGGGAGAAAAGAACAGGGCAGATACGCAGTATTTT.

This CDR3 reads CASSFSGQGALSPYF. CDR3 DNA sequence: TGTGCCAGCAGTTTCTCCGGACAGGGGGCCTTGAGCCCGTATTTT. J is TRBJ2-3 and V is TRBV27; 11 positions match TRBD1. The CDR3 sequence is 15 residues long. The J segment lost 14 bases and the V segment lost 3 bases, leaving 13 bases of the junction unmatched. Germline values: CDR1 MNHEY, CDR2 SMNVEV (reference sequence).

The CDR3 reads CAWSTSLAEQYF. CDR3 in DNA: TGTGCCTGGAGTACTAGCTTGGCCGAGCAGTACTTC. The chain joins TRBV30 to TRBJ2-7, with D possibly being TRBD2 (6 bases). CDR1 and CDR2 from the germline V gene are GTSNPN and SVGIG (reference sequence). The CDR3 sequence is 12 residues long. Trimming cost V 2 bases and J 6 bases, with 11 bases left between them.

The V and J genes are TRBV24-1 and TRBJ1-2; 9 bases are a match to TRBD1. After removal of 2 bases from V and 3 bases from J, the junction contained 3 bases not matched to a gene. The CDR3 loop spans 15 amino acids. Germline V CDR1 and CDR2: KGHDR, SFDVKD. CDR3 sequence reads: CATSDSRQGDYGYTF. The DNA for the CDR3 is TGTGCCACCAGTGATTCCCGACAGGGGGACTATGGCTACACCTTC.

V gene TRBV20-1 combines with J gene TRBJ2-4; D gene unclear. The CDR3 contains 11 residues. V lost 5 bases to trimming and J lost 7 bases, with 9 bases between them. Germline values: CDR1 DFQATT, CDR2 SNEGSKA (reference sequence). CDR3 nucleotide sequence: TGCAGTGCTCCTGACGGGAACATTCAGTACTTC. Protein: CSAPDGNIQYF.

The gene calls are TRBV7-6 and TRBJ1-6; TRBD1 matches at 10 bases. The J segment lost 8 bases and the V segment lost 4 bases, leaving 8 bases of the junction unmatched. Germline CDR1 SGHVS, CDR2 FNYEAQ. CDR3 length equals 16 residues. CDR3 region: CASSSSRDRGHSPLHF. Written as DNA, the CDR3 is TGTGCCAGCAGCTCAAGCCGGGACAGGGGCCATTCACCCCTCCACTTT.

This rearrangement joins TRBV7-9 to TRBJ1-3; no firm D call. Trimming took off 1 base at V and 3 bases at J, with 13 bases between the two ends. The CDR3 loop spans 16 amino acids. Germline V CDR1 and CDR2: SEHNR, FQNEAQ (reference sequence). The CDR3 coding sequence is TGTGCCAGCAGCTTAGTAGCCGGGTTTGGTGGAAACACCATATATTTT. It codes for CASSLVAGFGGNTIYF.

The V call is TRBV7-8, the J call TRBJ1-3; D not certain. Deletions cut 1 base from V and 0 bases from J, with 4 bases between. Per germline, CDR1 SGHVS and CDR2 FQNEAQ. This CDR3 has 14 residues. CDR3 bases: TGTGCCAGCAGCTTAGGCGTCTCTGGAAACACCATATATTTT. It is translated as CASSLGVSGNTIYF. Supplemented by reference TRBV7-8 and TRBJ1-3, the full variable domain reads GAGVSQSPRYKVAKRGQDVALRCDPISGHVSLFWYQQALGQGPEFLTYFQNEAQLDKSGLPSDRFFAERPEGSVSTLKIQRTQQEDSAVYLCASSLGVSGNTIYFGEGSWLTVV.

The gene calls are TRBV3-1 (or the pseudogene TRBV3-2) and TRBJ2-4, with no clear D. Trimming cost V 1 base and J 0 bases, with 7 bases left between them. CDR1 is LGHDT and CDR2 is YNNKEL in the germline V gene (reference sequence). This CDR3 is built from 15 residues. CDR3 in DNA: TGTGCCAGCAGCCAAGGCGCTGGAGCCAAAAACATTCAGTACTTC. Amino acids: CASSQGAGAKNIQYF.

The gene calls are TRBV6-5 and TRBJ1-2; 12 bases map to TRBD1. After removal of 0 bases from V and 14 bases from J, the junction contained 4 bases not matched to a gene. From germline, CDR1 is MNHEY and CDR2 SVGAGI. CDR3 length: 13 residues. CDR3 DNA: TGTGCCAGCAGTTACTCGGGACAGGGGGCGACTACCTTC. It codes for CASSYSGQGATTF.

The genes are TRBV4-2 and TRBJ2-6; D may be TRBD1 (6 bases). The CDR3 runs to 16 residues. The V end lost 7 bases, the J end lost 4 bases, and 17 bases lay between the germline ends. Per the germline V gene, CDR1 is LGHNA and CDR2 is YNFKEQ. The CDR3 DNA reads TGTGCCAGCACCGGGACACTAAAAGGAGGGGCCAACGTCCTGACTTTC. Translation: CASTGTLKGGANVLTF.

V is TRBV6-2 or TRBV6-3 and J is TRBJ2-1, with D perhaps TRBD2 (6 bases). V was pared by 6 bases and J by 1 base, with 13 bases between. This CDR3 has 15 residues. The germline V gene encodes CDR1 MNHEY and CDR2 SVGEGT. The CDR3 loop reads CASSPGGRSYNEQFF. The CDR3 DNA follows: TGTGCCAGCAGCCCCGGGGGTCGTTCCTACAATGAGCAGTTCTTC.

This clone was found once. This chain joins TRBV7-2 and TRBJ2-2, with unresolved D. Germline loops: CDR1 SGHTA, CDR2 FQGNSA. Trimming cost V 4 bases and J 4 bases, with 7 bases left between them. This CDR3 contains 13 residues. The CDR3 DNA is TGTGCCAGCAGCTCTACTTTCACCGGGGAGCTGTTTTTT. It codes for CASSSTFTGELFF.

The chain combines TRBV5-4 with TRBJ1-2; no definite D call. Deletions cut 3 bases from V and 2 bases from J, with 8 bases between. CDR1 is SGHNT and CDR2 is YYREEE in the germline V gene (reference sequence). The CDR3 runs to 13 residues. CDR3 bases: TGTGCCAGCAGCTCAGACGGGAACTATGGCTACACCTTC. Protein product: CASSSDGNYGYTF.

The CDR3 loop is CASSHGTSYGYTF. The DNA of the CDR3 is TGTGCCAGCAGTCATGGGACAAGCTATGGCTACACCTTC. The chain combines TRBV12-3 or TRBV12-4 with TRBJ1-2; D possibly corresponds to TRBD1 (6 bases). The CDR3 is made up of 13 amino acids. V was clipped by 5 bases and J by 4 bases, with 11 bases between them.

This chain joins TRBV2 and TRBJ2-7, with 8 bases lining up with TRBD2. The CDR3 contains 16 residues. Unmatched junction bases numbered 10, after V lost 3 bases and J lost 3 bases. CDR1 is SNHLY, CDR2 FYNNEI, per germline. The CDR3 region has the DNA TGTGCCAGCAGTGACGAGAGCGGGAGATCCAACTACGAGCAGTACTTC. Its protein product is CASSDESGRSNYEQYF. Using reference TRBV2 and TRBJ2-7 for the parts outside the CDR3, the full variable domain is EPEVTQTPSHQVTQMGQEVILRCVPISNHLYFYWYRQILGQKVEFLVSFYNNEISEKSEIFDDQFSVERPDGSNFTLKIRSTKLEDSAMYFCASSDESGRSNYEQYFGPGTRLTVT.